The clone carrying this T cell receptor (beta chain) has a handful of counts. The source of the sample is a study of T cells after yellow fever vaccination. As for the study in general: Fractions containing few cells were prepared with SMART-Seq v4 Ultra Low Input.

The V and J ends lost 8 bases and 6 bases, in that order; junction bases with no gene match: 8. The CDR3 sequence is 13 residues long. Germline CDR1 is SQVTM and CDR2 is ANQGSEA. TCRdb re-called the 5' RACE reads through MiXCR, storing one row per CDR3 protein. The sample consists of over 130,000 distinct CDR3 sequences, about 8% of them appearing once. The receptor's source is a man younger than 40 who received the YFV17D yellow fever vaccine. The material was CD4+ T cells sorted from PBMCs, obtained 5 days after the yellow fever booster vaccination. The rearrangement joins TRBV29-1 to TRBJ2-7, with 12 bases fitting TRBD1. CDR3 nucleotides: TGCAGCACCTGGGACAGGGGGCGCGTCGAGCAGTACTTC. Translation gives CSTWDRGRVEQYF.